Listed here are 29 T cell receptor beta chains from one sample, sequenced in a study of blood T cells in healthy people across ages. For the second PCR, which ran for about 6 to 11 cycles, a sample-barcoded 5' primer and a J-beta primer mix were used. TCRdb called the 5' RACE reads again in MiXCR, with one record for every CDR3 protein. Among 980,000 or so distinct CDR3 sequences listed, about 48% were seen once. Sequencing was performed on blood. These receptors were taken from a man under 40 in good health.

CDR3 region: CASSQDPTGFLGEQFF. DNA of the CDR3: TGCGCCAGCAGCCAGGACCCGACAGGGTTTCTAGGTGAGCAGTTCTTC. J is TRBJ2-1 and V is TRBV4-3, with TRBD1 matching 7 bases. Losses at the gene ends were 3 bases for V and 9 bases for J; bases not matched to a gene: 14. Germline V gene data show CDR1 as LGHNA and CDR2 as YSLEER. The CDR3 is 16 amino acids.

J is TRBJ2-1 and V is TRBV6-5; TRBD2 matches 9 bases. This CDR3 has 16 amino acids. V lost 6 bases to trimming and J lost 4 bases; unmatched junction nucleotides: 10. Germline-derived CDR1 and CDR2 are MNHEY and SVGAGI. The CDR3 spells CASSPVSGGPYNEQFF. CDR3 sequence (DNA): TGTGCCAGCAGCCCCGTTAGCGGGGGACCGTACAATGAGCAGTTCTTC.

The CDR3 DNA follows: TGTGCCACCAGTGATTTCCCTTCTGGGACACAAGAGACCCAGTACTTC. It specifies CATSDFPSGTQETQYF. The chain uses TRBV24-1 and TRBJ2-5; a weak D match, TRBD1 (6 bases). Germline CDR1 and CDR2: KGHDR and SFDVKD. Trimming pared 1 base from V and 2 bases from J, leaving 13 bases between. The CDR3 contains 16 residues.

In this sample, this clonotype turned up a few times. This sequence joins TRBV12-3 or TRBV12-4 and TRBJ2-7, with 9 nucleotides matching TRBD2. The CDR3 is made up of 15 amino acids. The V gene end was trimmed by 3 bases and the J gene end by 2 bases; junction bases not matched to a gene: 5. CDR3 in amino acids: CASSFRAGGTYEQYF. For the CDR3, the DNA is TGTGCCAGCAGTTTCAGAGCGGGGGGTACCTACGAGCAGTACTTC.

The chain couples TRBV3-1 to TRBJ1-6, with TRBD1 matching over 7 bases. Germline V gives CDR1 LGHDT, CDR2 YNNKEL (reference sequence). Losses at the gene ends were 1 base for V and 7 bases for J; bases not matched to a gene: 10. This CDR3 is built from 17 residues. The CDR3 reads CASSQGRGTGENSPLHF. The CDR3, as DNA: TGTGCCAGCAGCCAAGGTAGAGGAACAGGGGAAAATTCACCCCTCCACTTT.

This clonotype was recorded many times. V gene TRBV15 combines with J gene TRBJ2-3; D is uncertain. The CDR3 totals 11 residues. V lost 3 bases to trimming and J lost 4 bases, with 2 bases between them. CDR1 and CDR2 (germline): LNHNV, YYDKDF (reference sequence). The chain's CDR3 is CATSSADTQYF. The CDR3, as DNA: TGTGCCACCAGCAGTGCAGATACGCAGTATTTT. The complete variable domain, with remaining parts taken from reference TRBV15 and TRBJ2-3, reads DAMVIQNPRYQVTQFGKPVTLSCSQTLNHNVMYWYQQKSSQAPKLLFHYYDKDFNNEADTPDNFQSRRPNTSFCFLDIRSPGLGDTAMYLCATSSADTQYFGPGTRLTVL.

This clonotype was seen only a few times. The chain couples TRBV11-2 to TRBJ2-5; D is perhaps TRBD1 (6 bases). This CDR3 contains 15 residues. Per the germline V gene, CDR1 is SGHAT and CDR2 is FQNNGV. The V and J ends lost 0 bases and 5 bases respectively, with 13 bases between them. Here the CDR3 DNA reads TGTGCCAGCAGCTTAGAAATACAGGGTAGGGAGACCCAGTACTTC. Protein product: CASSLEIQGRETQYF.

This clonotype has ten or more counts. The chain is built from TRBV6-1 and TRBJ2-1, with D uncertain. CDR1 and CDR2 from the germline V gene are MNHNS and SASEGT. The CDR3 totals 13 residues. The V end lost 7 bases, the J end lost 8 bases, and 15 bases lay between the germline ends. CDR3 protein: CASNLKGFDEQFF. The CDR3 bases are TGTGCCAGCAACCTCAAAGGTTTCGATGAGCAGTTCTTC.

The count of this clonotype is one. V usage is TRBV12-3 or TRBV12-4 and J usage is TRBJ2-7; 7 bases match TRBD1. The V segment lost 1 base and the J segment 6 bases; nucleotides outside the gene matches: 9. The CDR3 covers 15 residues. In nucleotides, the CDR3 is TGTGCCAGCAGTTTAGGCTGGCAGGGGGTAGTCGAGCAGTACTTC. This encodes CASSLGWQGVVEQYF.

This clonotype came up a few times. The chain is built from TRBV3-1 and TRBJ2-7; D is perhaps TRBD1 or TRBD2 (6 bases each). The ends were cut back, 5 bases at V and 6 bases at J, with 17 bases in the middle. CDR3 length: 14 residues. Germline loops: CDR1 LGHDT, CDR2 YNNKEL (reference sequence). The CDR3 DNA reads as TGTGCCAGCAGCATTACGGGGGCGAGGAGCGAGCAGTACTTC. Its translation is CASSITGARSEQYF.

This chain joins TRBV6-1 and TRBJ2-5; D is ambiguous. Between the trimmed V and J ends, which lost 1 base and 4 bases, there was a span of 13 bases. The CDR3 sequence is 15 residues long. CDR1 and CDR2 (germline): MNHNS, SASEGT. The CDR3 DNA sequence: TGTGCCAGCAGTGAAGGGAACCGCTTGGGAGAGACCCAGTACTTC. Translating it yields CASSEGNRLGETQYF.

The gene calls are TRBV20-1 and TRBJ2-2, with 7 bases matching TRBD2. V lost 5 bases, J lost 1 base, and 4 bases stayed unmatched. Germline CDR1 DFQATT, CDR2 SNEGSKA (reference sequence). This CDR3 region has 14 residues. The CDR3 here is CSALLAGNTGELFF. The CDR3 DNA sequence: TGCAGTGCTCTTTTAGCGGGGAACACCGGGGAGCTGTTTTTT.

The V call is TRBV27, the J call TRBJ2-1, with a possible D match to TRBD1 (5 bases). The CDR3 loop spans 12 amino acids. Germline CDR1 MNHEY, CDR2 SMNVEV (reference sequence). V was cut by 6 bases and J by 8 bases, with 11 bases left in between. CDR3 nucleotide sequence: TGTGCCAGCAGAGCCAGGGCGGATGAGCAGTTCTTC. Protein sequence: CASRARADEQFF.

This clonotype was counted a few times. The chain uses TRBV6-6 and TRBJ1-5; D unresolved. V shed 3 bases and J shed 2 bases, with 5 bases lying between them. Germline CDR1 and CDR2: MNHNY and SVGAGI (reference sequence). CDR3 length: 13 amino acids. CDR3 residues: CASSYVGNQPQHF. For the CDR3, the DNA is TGTGCCAGCAGTTATGTCGGCAATCAGCCCCAGCATTTT.

The V call is TRBV6-2 or TRBV6-3, the J call TRBJ1-5, with TRBD1 matching 12 bases. The J segment lost 6 bases and the V segment lost 6 bases, leaving 6 bases of the junction unmatched. Per germline, CDR1 MNHEY and CDR2 SVGEGT. The CDR3 contains 15 residues. The CDR3 DNA reads TGTGCCAGCAGCTCGGGACAGGGGGCTCGTCAGCCCCAGCATTTT. Translating gives CASSSGQGARQPQHF.

V gene TRBV27 combines with J gene TRBJ2-6, with 9 bases lining up with TRBD1. V lost 8 bases, J lost 4 bases, and 18 bases stayed unmatched. The CDR3 sequence is 19 residues long. Germline V gene lookup returns CDR1 MNHEY and CDR2 SMNVEV (reference sequence). This chain's CDR3 is CASDNSISDRGIGANVLTF. The CDR3 coding sequence is TGTGCCAGCGATAATTCGATTTCAGACAGGGGGATCGGGGCCAACGTCCTGACTTTC. Full variable domain (missing parts from reference TRBV27 and TRBJ2-6): EAQVTQNPRYLITVTGKKLTVTCSQNMNHEYMSWYRQDPGLGLRQIYYSMNVEVTDKGDVPEGYKVSRKEKRNFPLILESPSPNQTSLYFCASDNSISDRGIGANVLTFGAGSRLTVL.

Only a few counts were recorded for this clonotype. V usage is TRBV4-2 and J usage is TRBJ1-5; D possibly corresponds to TRBD1 (6 bases). Germline V lookup: CDR1 LGHNA, CDR2 YNFKEQ. This CDR3 has 16 amino acids. The V end lost 0 bases, the J end lost 3 bases, and 12 bases lay between the germline ends. CDR3 coding DNA: TGTGCCAGCAGCCAAGACGGCAGGGGTAACAATCAGCCCCAGCATTTT. Its translation is CASSQDGRGNNQPQHF.

This clonotype has only a few counts. V gene TRBV28 combines with J gene TRBJ2-1; 7 nucleotides line up with TRBD1. Germline CDR1 reads MDHEN; CDR2 reads SYDVKM. V trimming: 4 bases; J trimming: 7 bases; junction bases outside the gene matches: 13. The CDR3 contains 16 residues. The CDR3 here is CASSYPRDSQRNEQFF. CDR3 sequence (DNA): TGTGCCAGCAGTTACCCACGGGACAGTCAGAGGAATGAGCAGTTCTTC.

With respect to this clonotype: A junction boundary mismatches the germline segment, possibly from a read error. V usage is TRBV7-2 and J usage is TRBJ2-1; maybe TRBD2 (7 bases). The CDR3 consists of 17 residues. Germline V gene data show CDR1 as SGHTA and CDR2 as FQGNSA. CDR3 region: CVSSLRQAGAIYNEQFF. The CDR3 coding sequence is TGTGTCAGCAGCTTAAGGCAGGCGGGGGCTATCTACAATGAGCAGTTCTTC.

The genes are TRBV7-9 and TRBJ2-1; maybe TRBD2 (6 bases). The V end lost 1 base, the J end lost 8 bases, and 9 bases lay between the germline ends. The length of the CDR3 is 13 residues. Germline-derived CDR1 and CDR2 are SEHNR and FQNEAQ (reference sequence). The CDR3 sequence: CASSLVGGYEQFF. DNA of the CDR3: TGTGCCAGCAGCTTAGTGGGGGGTTATGAGCAGTTCTTC.

The rearrangement joins TRBV5-6 to TRBJ2-5, with 10 bases aligning to TRBD2. CDR1 is SGHDT and CDR2 is YYEEEE in the germline V gene. The CDR3 is 17 residues long. V trimming: 4 bases; J trimming: 0 bases; junction bases outside the gene matches: 9. CDR3 region: CASSLGLAADYQETQYF. CDR3 nucleotides: TGTGCCAGCAGCCTCGGACTAGCGGCTGACTACCAAGAGACCCAGTACTTC.

This clonotype was found a few times. This sequence joins TRBV5-1 and TRBJ2-6, with D maybe TRBD1 (6 bases). The CDR3 is 15 amino acids. Germline CDR1 SGHRS, CDR2 YFSETQ. The ends were cut back, 0 bases at V and 2 bases at J, with 6 bases in the middle. CDR3 nucleotide sequence: TGCGCCAGCAGCTTGGGGACAGCTGGGGCCAACGTCCTGACTTTC. Translation gives CASSLGTAGANVLTF.

This clonotype was counted only a few times. CDR3: CASSQEEQGLTYEQYF. Written as DNA, the CDR3 is TGCGCCAGCAGCCAAGAAGAGCAGGGACTCACCTACGAGCAGTACTTC. The rearrangement joins TRBV4-1 to TRBJ2-7; the D gene is possibly TRBD2 (6 bases). Per the germline V gene, CDR1 is MGHRA and CDR2 is YSYEKL. V shed 0 bases and J shed 2 bases, with 14 bases lying between them. The CDR3 spans 16 residues.

This clonotype was seen a few times. The V call is TRBV24-1, the J call TRBJ2-3; D gene uncertain. This CDR3 region has 15 residues. Trimming cost V 4 bases and J 0 bases, with 10 bases left between them. Germline-derived CDR1 and CDR2 are KGHDR and SFDVKD. CDR3 DNA sequence: TGTGCCACCAGTGACCTCGGGCTAAGCACAGATACGCAGTATTTT. It translates to CATSDLGLSTDTQYF.

The genes are TRBV9 and TRBJ2-1; TRBD2 matches at 12 bases. There are 15 residues in the CDR3. Germline lookup yields CDR1 SGDLS and CDR2 YYNGEE. Trimming removed 1 base from V and 9 bases from J; junction bases left unmatched: 5. The CDR3 loop reads CASSVLAGGPVEQFF. CDR3 in DNA: TGTGCCAGCAGCGTACTAGCGGGAGGGCCGGTTGAGCAGTTCTTC.

The chain employs TRBV7-2 and TRBJ2-7, with D possibly matching TRBD2 (5 bases). The V and J ends lost 1 base and 2 bases respectively, with 9 bases between them. The CDR3 spans 14 residues. Germline values: CDR1 SGHTA, CDR2 FQGNSA. CDR3 in amino acids: CASSLGSGPYEQYF. In DNA form, the CDR3 reads TGTGCCAGCAGCTTAGGAAGCGGCCCCTACGAGCAGTACTTC.

The table lists this clonotype with a few counts. The J gene is TRBJ2-5, the V gene TRBV5-1; TRBD2 might be the D (6 bases). The CDR3 is made up of 14 amino acids. Deletions cut 4 bases from V and 5 bases from J, with 15 bases between. Germline V gives CDR1 SGHRS, CDR2 YFSETQ. CDR3 sequence (DNA): TGCGCCAGCAGCACTGGCGGGACCCCTGAGACCCAGTACTTC. This translates into CASSTGGTPETQYF.

This clonotype was picked up one time. This rearrangement joins TRBV11-2 to TRBJ2-1; 8 bases match TRBD2. V was clipped by 2 bases and J by 7 bases; unmatched bases: 7. CDR1 and CDR2 (germline): SGHAT, FQNNGV. There are 15 residues in the CDR3. This CDR3 reads CASSLFGGVGNEQFF. CDR3 nucleotides: TGTGCCAGCAGCTTATTCGGGGGGGTAGGGAATGAGCAGTTCTTC.

V and J are TRBV24-1 and TRBJ2-3, with TRBD1 matching over 10 bases. The germline V gene has CDR1 KGHDR and CDR2 SFDVKD. The CDR3 sequence is 15 residues long. The J segment lost 5 bases and the V segment lost 3 bases, leaving 4 bases of the junction unmatched. The CDR3 protein is CATSDRQGAGDTQYF. The DNA of the CDR3 is TGTGCCACCAGTGATCGACAGGGGGCTGGAGATACGCAGTATTTT.